These T cell receptor beta chains were read from a single sample in a study of OX40 agonist ivuxolimab in advanced cancers. Clones were sequenced by immunoSEQ multiplex PCR, and TCRdb holds only the in-frame ones, with some missing. The sample has about 28,000 clones; approximately 86% are singletons. Sequenced here: CD4+ or CD8+ T cells sorted from blood, sampled in a trial of the OX40 agonist ivuxolimab. These receptors originate from an adult with an advanced solid tumor such as melanoma, head and neck, liver or kidney cancer. Each CDR3 is given with its conserved first and last residue. Each record gives: J gene, D gene, clone size, V gene, CDR3 protein, CDR3 DNA. A D gene is named only where the DNA matches it firmly. A clone size is listed for some rows: how often the clone was seen (once, few, many), or a class if it is expanded.

>TRBJ2-2|.|.|TRBV27
CASTATDRWTGELFF
TGTGCCAGCACCGCGACGGATAGATGGACCGGGGAGCTGTTTTTT
>TRBJ2-3|.|.|TRBV15
CATSRDDPAAFTDTQYF
TGTGCCACCAGCAGAGATGACCCAGCGGCCTTCACAGATACGCAGTATTTT
>TRBJ2-7|.|.|TRBV11-2
CASSLVRNRAYEQYF
TGTGCCAGCAGCTTAGTTCGGAACAGGGCATACGAGCAGTACTTC
>TRBJ2-4|TRBD1|.|TRBV28
CASSATGGSYIQYF
TGTGCCAGCAGTGCTACAGGGGGCAGTTACATTCAGTACTTC
>TRBJ1-4|.|few|TRBV6-1
CASSEVIREGEKLFF
TGTGCCAGCAGTGAAGTTATCAGGGAAGGTGAAAAACTGTTTTTT
>TRBJ2-7|TRBD1|.|TRBV6-5
CASSYFVSRGFYEQYF
TGTGCCAGCAGTTACTTCGTCTCCAGGGGGTTCTACGAGCAGTACTTC
>TRBJ2-7|.|.|TRBV15
CATSSAFDSSYEQYF
TGTGCCACCAGCAGCGCGTTCGATAGCTCCTACGAGCAGTACTTC
>TRBJ2-5|.|.|TRBV7-8
CASSPLTFSGETQYF
TGTGCCAGCAGCCCACTCACCTTTTCTGGAGAGACCCAGTACTTC
>TRBJ2-7|TRBD2|.|TRBV7-2
CASSSAGDGYSYEQYF
TGTGCCAGCAGCTCCGCGGGGGACGGATACTCCTACGAGCAGTACTTC
>TRBJ1-1|.|medium-sized|TRBV29-1
CSVEDPRKGPEAFF
TGCAGCGTTGAAGATCCCCGGAAAGGCCCTGAAGCTTTCTTT
>TRBJ2-5|.|.|TRBV11-2
CASREGYQETQYF
TGTGCCAGCAGGGAGGGGTACCAAGAGACCCAGTACTTC
>TRBJ2-3|TRBD2|.|TRBV27
CASSLTSGTSTDTQYF
TGTGCCAGCAGTCTGACTAGCGGGACTAGCACAGATACGCAGTATTTT
>TRBJ2-5|TRBD2|.|TRBV5-1
CASSLLGGGVKETQYF
TGCGCCAGCAGCTTGTTGGGCGGGGGTGTAAAAGAGACCCAGTACTTC
>TRBJ1-2|TRBD1|.|TRBV7-8
CASSLGGGTGSNYGYTF
TGTGCCAGCAGCCTAGGGGGGGGGACAGGGTCCAACTATGGCTACACCTTC
>TRBJ2-1|TRBD1|.|TRBV28
CASSLSQGYNEQFF
TGTGCCAGCAGTTTATCACAGGGGTACAATGAGCAGTTCTTC
>TRBJ1-2|TRBD1|.|TRBV2
CASSEATGVGYTF
TGTGCCAGCAGTGAAGCGACAGGGGTTGGCTACACCTTC
>TRBJ2-7|.|few|TRBV11-3
CASSLVGEQYF
TGTGCCAGCAGCTTAGTGGGCGAGCAGTACTTC
>TRBJ2-2|.|.|TRBV14
CASSQQVSGGELFF
TGTGCCAGCAGCCAGCAAGTTAGCGGCGGGGAGCTGTTTTTT
>TRBJ2-5|.|.|TRBV7-6
CASSVDREETQYF
TGTGCCAGCAGCGTGGACAGAGAAGAGACCCAGTACTTC
>TRBJ2-5|TRBD2|.|TRBV29-1
CSVDGVAGEMRVETQYF
TGCAGCGTTGATGGGGTAGCGGGGGAGATGAGGGTAGAGACCCAGTACTTC
>TRBJ1-2|.|.|TRBV7-9
CASSPGLPHGYTF
TGTGCCAGCAGCCCCGGGCTCCCTCATGGCTACACCTTC
>TRBJ2-3|.|.|TRBV9
CASRTDNRLVADTQYF
TGTGCCAGCAGAACGGACAATCGACTAGTCGCAGATACGCAGTATTTT
>TRBJ1-5|.|.|TRBV6-1
CASSEVTGGGGQPQHF
TGTGCCAGCAGTGAAGTTACAGGTGGGGGGGGTCAGCCCCAGCATTTT
>TRBJ1-5|TRBD1|.|TRBV30
CAWGGAGGPTQPQHF
TGTGCCTGGGGTGGTGCAGGGGGCCCCACTCAGCCCCAGCATTTT
>TRBJ2-7|TRBD2|.|TRBV28
CAAGTSGGALGYEQYF
TGTGCCGCGGGGACTAGCGGGGGGGCCTTGGGGTACGAGCAGTACTTC